The clone carrying this T cell receptor beta chain came up once. Its antigen is as yet unknown. Measured with immunoSEQ multiplex PCR; TCRdb has only the in-frame clones, and not every one. This sample has millions of clones, with more than 90% found just once. Nashville, Tennessee was home to all donors, each a Caucasian adult. The germline V and J ends were trimmed by 11 bases and 0 bases, with 14 bases remaining between them. The germline V gene has CDR1 ENHRY and CDR2 SYGVKD. This CDR3 region has 14 residues. This record comes from a study of shared clonotypes between healthy human individuals. Whole-study results and caveats: Compared with memory subsets, naive subsets generally had larger estimated richness.

This sequence originates from a man in his late teens or twenties in good health. The rearrangement joins TRBV10-3 to TRBJ2-1; tentative D call: TRBD1 (8 bases). Input material: naive CD4+ T cells sorted from blood. Subset indicated: CD45RA+ positively selected. As DNA, the CDR3 is TGTGCCGCCACAGGGGGGGGCTCCTACAATGAGCAGTTCTTC. The encoded protein is CAATGGGSYNEQFF.